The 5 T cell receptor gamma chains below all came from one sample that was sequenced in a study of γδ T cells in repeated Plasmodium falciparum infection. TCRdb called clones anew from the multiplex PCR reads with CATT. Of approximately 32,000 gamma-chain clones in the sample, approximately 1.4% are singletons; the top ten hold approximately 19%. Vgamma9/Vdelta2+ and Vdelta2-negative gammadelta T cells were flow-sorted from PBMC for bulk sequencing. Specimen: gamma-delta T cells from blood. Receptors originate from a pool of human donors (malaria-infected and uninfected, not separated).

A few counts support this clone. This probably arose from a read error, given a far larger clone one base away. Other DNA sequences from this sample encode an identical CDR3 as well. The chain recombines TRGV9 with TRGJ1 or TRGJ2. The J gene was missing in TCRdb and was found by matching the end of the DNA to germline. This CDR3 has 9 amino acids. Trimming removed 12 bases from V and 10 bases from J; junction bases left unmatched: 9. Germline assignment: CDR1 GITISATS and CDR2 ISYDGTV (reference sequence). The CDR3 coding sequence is TGTGCCCTGGGACCCAAGAAACTCTTT. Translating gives CALGPKKLF.

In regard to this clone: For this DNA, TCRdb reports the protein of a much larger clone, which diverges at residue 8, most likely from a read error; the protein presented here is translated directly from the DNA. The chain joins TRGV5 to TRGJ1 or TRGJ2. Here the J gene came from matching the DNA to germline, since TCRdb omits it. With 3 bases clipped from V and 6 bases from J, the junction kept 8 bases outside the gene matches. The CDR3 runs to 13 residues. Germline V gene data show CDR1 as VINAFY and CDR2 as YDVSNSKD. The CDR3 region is CATWDLRPYKKLF. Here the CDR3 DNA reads TGTGCCACCTGGGACCTCAGGCCTTATAAGAAACTCTTT.

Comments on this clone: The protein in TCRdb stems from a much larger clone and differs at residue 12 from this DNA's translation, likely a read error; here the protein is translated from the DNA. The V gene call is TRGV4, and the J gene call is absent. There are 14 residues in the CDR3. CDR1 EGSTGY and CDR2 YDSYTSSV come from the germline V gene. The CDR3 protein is CATWTYSSDWIETF. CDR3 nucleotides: TGTGCCACCTGGACCTATAGTAGTGATTGGATCGAGACGTTT.

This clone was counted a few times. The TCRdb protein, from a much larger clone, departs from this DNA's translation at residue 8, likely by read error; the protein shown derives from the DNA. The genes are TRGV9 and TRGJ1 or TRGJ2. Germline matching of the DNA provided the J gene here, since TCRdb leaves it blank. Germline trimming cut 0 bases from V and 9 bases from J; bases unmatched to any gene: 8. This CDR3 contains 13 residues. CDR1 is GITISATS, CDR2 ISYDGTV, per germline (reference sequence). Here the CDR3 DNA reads TGTGCCTTGTGGGAGGTGTACCAGATTAAGAAACTCTTT. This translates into CALWEVYQIKKLF.

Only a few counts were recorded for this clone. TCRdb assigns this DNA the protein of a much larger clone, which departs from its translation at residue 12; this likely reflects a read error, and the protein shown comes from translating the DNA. CDR3 in amino acids: CATWDRRQPVNCYKKLF. The CDR3 bases are TGTGCCACCTGGGACAGGCGACAGCCCGTGAATTGTTATAAGAAACTCTTT. The chain uses TRGV3 and TRGJ1 or TRGJ2. TCRdb gives no J gene; it was assigned here by matching the DNA to germline. The CDR3 totals 17 residues. The germline V gene encodes CDR1 VTNTFY and CDR2 YDVSTARD (reference sequence).